A selection of T cell receptor beta chains follows, all from one sample in a study of control samples from healthy donors and cancer patients. This table comes from immunoSEQ multiplex PCR, and its TCRdb copy is limited to in-frame clones, with some not included. The sample carries around 200,000 clones, 85% to 95% recorded once. Sequences were obtained from blood. The receptors were sampled from a man aged 18 to 35 in good health. Each CDR3 is given with its conserved first and last residue. The D gene is left open where the match is weak. Size is omitted from some rows. Given values are once, few, many or a class for expanded clones.

TRBV29-1	TRBJ2-5	NA	NA	TGCAGCGTTGGGGGGCCCAACGGGGAGACCCAGTACTTC	CSVGGPNGETQYF
TRBV28	TRBJ2-7	once	TRBD2	TGTGCCAGCAGCCTTCGAGGACTAGCGGGGGGGAGCGAGCAGTACTTC	CASSLRGLAGGSEQYF
TRBV5-1	TRBJ2-7	NA	TRBD1	TGCGCCAGCAGTCGACAGGGCTCCTACGAGCAGTACTTC	CASSRQGSYEQYF
TRBV9	TRBJ1-1	NA	NA	TGTGCCAGCAGCCAAAAGGGGATGAACACTGAAGCTTTCTTT	CASSQKGMNTEAFF
TRBV11-3	TRBJ2-6	NA	NA	TGTGCCAGCAGCTCTGGGGCCAACGTCCTGACTTTC	CASSSGANVLTF
TRBV10-1	TRBJ2-3	NA	NA	TGCGCCGGCCTCTCTTGTTCGGATACGCAGTATTTT	CAGLSCSDTQYF
TRBV27	TRBJ1-1	NA	NA	TGTGCCAGCAGTTTTCGGGAACCCACTGAAGCTTTCTTT	CASSFREPTEAFF
TRBV10-1	TRBJ1-1	NA	TRBD1	TGCGCCAGCAGTGAGGGACAGGGATTTATTTTCACTGAAGCTTTCTTT	CASSEGQGFIFTEAFF
TRBV5-1	TRBJ2-3	NA	TRBD1	TGCGCCAGCAGCCCCCGACAGGGCAACGGAGATACGCAGTATTTT	CASSPRQGNGDTQYF
TRBV6-1	TRBJ2-1	NA	NA	TGTGCCAGCAGTGACCCGACCCTTAGCGGAGGACCACTTTCCTACAATGAGCAGTTCTTC	CASSDPTLSGGPLSYNEQFF
TRBV5-1	TRBJ2-7	NA	NA	TGCGCCAGCAGCTCTGGACGGCCTACCTACGAGCAGTACTTC	CASSSGRPTYEQYF
TRBV7-6	TRBJ2-3	NA	NA	TGTGCCAGCAGCCGGGACTCCTCCGGTTCAGATACGCAGTATTTT	CASSRDSSGSDTQYF
TRBV28	TRBJ2-1	NA	NA	TGTGCCAGCAGTCCCCCTAGGGGGGGGACCTACAATGAGCAGTTCTTC	CASSPPRGGTYNEQFF
TRBV24-1	TRBJ1-2	few	NA	TGTGCCACCAGTGCCCCAACGGGCCAGGAAGGCTACACCTTC	CATSAPTGQEGYTF
TRBV4-1	TRBJ2-3	NA	NA	TGCGCCAGCAGCCAAGATCTTTCCAGGGGACCAGATACGCAGTATTTT	CASSQDLSRGPDTQYF
TRBV30	TRBJ2-7	NA	NA	TGTGCCTGGGGCCCTCCTGACAGGAGCTCCTACGAGCAGTACTTC	CAWGPPDRSSYEQYF
TRBV19	TRBJ2-2	NA	TRBD2	TGTGCCAGTAGTAGGGAGGGCAGCACCGGGGAGCTGTTTTTT	CASSREGSTGELFF
TRBV6-1	TRBJ1-1	NA	NA	TGTGCCAGCAGTGAACTAAAGGGGGGCTGGGGCACTGAAGCTTTCTTT	CASSELKGGWGTEAFF
TRBV6-1	TRBJ2-2	NA	NA	TGTGCCAGCAGTGAAGGCAAAGGGGGTCTTCCCGGGGAGCTGTTTTTT	CASSEGKGGLPGELFF
TRBV29-1	TRBJ2-6	NA	NA	TGCAGCGTTGAAGATTGGGGGGACTCTGGGGCCAACGTCCTGACTTTC	CSVEDWGDSGANVLTF
TRBV10-3	TRBJ2-7	once	NA	TGTGCCATCAGGCCAGGCCCCTCCCCGTACGAGCAGTACTTC	CAIRPGPSPYEQYF
TRBV14	TRBJ2-4	NA	NA	TGTGCCAGCAGCCAAGATATTCGACAGCCCATTCAGTACTTC	CASSQDIRQPIQYF
TRBV5-5	TRBJ2-7	NA	NA	TGTGCCAGCAGCCTGGGCCGGGAGCAGTACTTC	CASSLGREQYF
TRBV2	TRBJ1-5	NA	NA	TGTGCCAGCAGTCAATCTGGTCCCCAGCATTTT	CASSQSGPQHF
TRBV9	TRBJ2-3	NA	NA	TGTGCCAGCACGGGCCATCGCACAGATACGCAGTATTTT	CASTGHRTDTQYF
TRBV18	TRBJ1-2	NA	TRBD1	TGTGCCAGCTCACCGGCAGGGGGTGCTTATAACTATGGCTACACCTTC	CASSPAGGAYNYGYTF
TRBV27	TRBJ2-3	NA	NA	TGTGCCAGCAGTCCTAAGGGGTTCACAGATACGCAGTATTTT	CASSPKGFTDTQYF
TRBV28	TRBJ2-1	NA	TRBD1	TGTGCCAGCAGCGAGACAGGGTCAGGCGAGCAGTTCTTC	CASSETGSGEQFF
TRBV6-5	TRBJ1-5	NA	NA	TGTGCCAGCCAGGATAGCAATCAGCCCCAGCATTTT	CASQDSNQPQHF
TRBV4-1	TRBJ2-7	NA	NA	TGCGCCAGCAGCCAAGATAAGGCAGGAAGGCCGTTATTCTCCTACGAGCAGTACTTC	CASSQDKAGRPLFSYEQYF
TRBV11-3	TRBJ2-2	NA	TRBD1	TGTGCCAGCAGTCGGGGACAGGGCGCCGGGAACACCGGGGAGCTGTTTTTT	CASSRGQGAGNTGELFF
TRBV7-9	TRBJ2-1	NA	TRBD1	TGTGCCAGCAGCCAGGGACAGTACAATGAGCAGTTCTTC	CASSQGQYNEQFF
TRBV10-3	TRBJ1-2	NA	NA	TGTGCCATCAGCGGGGCAGGAAACTATGGCTACACCTTC	CAISGAGNYGYTF